The rows below give T cell receptor beta chains drawn from one sample of a study of T cells in Graves' hyperthyroidism and ophthalmopathy. TCRdb processed the multiplex PCR reads anew with MiXCR; each CDR3 protein has one entry. The table includes some 460,000 distinct CDR3 sequences, 15% to 18% detected once. The sequenced material came from blood. These receptors all come from a woman aged 18 to 35 with Graves' hyperthyroidism. The CDR3 runs from the conserved cysteine through the conserved F or W. Fields, in order: clone size, V gene, D gene, J gene, CDR3 DNA, CDR3 protein. The D gene is left open where the match is weak. Rows give clone size only sometimes, using once, few, many, or a class for an expanded clone.

clone_size: .
v_call: TRBV12-3/TRBV12-4
d_call: .
j_call: TRBJ1-6
cdr3_nt: TGTGCCAGCAGTTCTAGCCTGGGAGGTTCCTATAATTCACCCCTCCACTTT
cdr3_aa: CASSSSLGGSYNSPLHF

clone_size: many
v_call: TRBV11-1
d_call: .
j_call: TRBJ1-2
cdr3_nt: TGTGCCAGCAGCTTGGTCCGGGGCCATGGCTACACCTTC
cdr3_aa: CASSLVRGHGYTF

clone_size: many
v_call: TRBV7-8
d_call: TRBD1
j_call: TRBJ2-3
cdr3_nt: TGTGCCAGCAGCTTGTGGGGACAGTCCACAGATACGCAGTATTTT
cdr3_aa: CASSLWGQSTDTQYF

clone_size: .
v_call: TRBV20-1
d_call: TRBD2
j_call: TRBJ2-7
cdr3_nt: TGCAGTGCTTTTCCCCCGCGGGGGAAGTCCTACGAGCAGTACTTC
cdr3_aa: CSAFPPRGKSYEQYF

clone_size: many
v_call: TRBV28
d_call: TRBD1
j_call: TRBJ1-1
cdr3_nt: TGTGCCAGCAGTTTATCGGCCAGGGGGGGTACTGAAGCTTTCTTT
cdr3_aa: CASSLSARGGTEAFF

clone_size: .
v_call: TRBV9
d_call: .
j_call: TRBJ1-2
cdr3_nt: TGTGCCAGCAGCGTATTGGGGTCGCGGGGCTACACCTTC
cdr3_aa: CASSVLGSRGYTF

clone_size: many
v_call: TRBV5-1
d_call: .
j_call: TRBJ2-3
cdr3_nt: TGCGCCAGCAGTGCCCGGGGGCTCGTCACAGATACGCAGTATTTT
cdr3_aa: CASSARGLVTDTQYF

clone_size: many
v_call: TRBV27
d_call: TRBD2
j_call: TRBJ2-7
cdr3_nt: TGTGCCAGCAGCCGGACTAGCGGGAGCTACGAGCAGTACTTC
cdr3_aa: CASSRTSGSYEQYF

clone_size: many
v_call: TRBV20-1
d_call: TRBD2
j_call: TRBJ2-1
cdr3_nt: TGCAGTGGAAGGGGGACTAGCGGGAGAGATTACAATGAGCAGTTCTTC
cdr3_aa: CSGRGTSGRDYNEQFF

clone_size: .
v_call: TRBV24-1
d_call: .
j_call: TRBJ1-5
cdr3_nt: TGTGCCACCAGTGACGTCTGGGAGCCCCTCGTCGTGCCCCAGCATTTT
cdr3_aa: CATSDVWEPLVVPQHF

clone_size: many
v_call: TRBV3-1
d_call: .
j_call: TRBJ1-2
cdr3_nt: TGTGCCAGCAGCCAAGATCCAAGCAGGGGAGCTAACTATGGCTACACCTTC
cdr3_aa: CASSQDPSRGANYGYTF

clone_size: .
v_call: TRBV7-9
d_call: .
j_call: TRBJ1-5
cdr3_nt: TGTGCCAGCAGCAGATACGGGGATCAGCCCCAGCATTTT
cdr3_aa: CASSRYGDQPQHF

clone_size: many
v_call: TRBV7-3
d_call: .
j_call: TRBJ2-1
cdr3_nt: TGTGCCAGCAGCTTTGGGCGTCATAGCCCGGAGCAGTTCTTC
cdr3_aa: CASSFGRHSPEQFF

clone_size: many
v_call: TRBV20-1
d_call: TRBD2
j_call: TRBJ2-5
cdr3_nt: TGCAGTGCTAGACCCCGGACTAGCGGGAGTGGGTGGGAGACCCAGTACTTC
cdr3_aa: CSARPRTSGSGWETQYF

clone_size: .
v_call: TRBV28
d_call: TRBD1
j_call: TRBJ1-3
cdr3_nt: TGTGCCAGCAGCAGCCGGGACAGGGGATTTCGCTCTGGAAACACCATATATTTT
cdr3_aa: CASSSRDRGFRSGNTIYF

clone_size: .
v_call: TRBV5-6
d_call: TRBD1
j_call: TRBJ1-5
cdr3_nt: TGTGCCAGCAGCATTTTGGGACAGGGGGACAATCAGCCCCAGCATTTT
cdr3_aa: CASSILGQGDNQPQHF

clone_size: .
v_call: TRBV12-3/TRBV12-4
d_call: .
j_call: TRBJ1-4
cdr3_nt: TGTGCCAGCAGTTTGGCGGACCTTGGCAAACTGTTTTTT
cdr3_aa: CASSLADLGKLFF

clone_size: .
v_call: TRBV6-1
d_call: TRBD1
j_call: TRBJ1-5
cdr3_nt: TGTGCCAGCAGACCTGGGACAGCCTACAATCAGCCCCAGCATTTT
cdr3_aa: CASRPGTAYNQPQHF

clone_size: many
v_call: TRBV5-4
d_call: .
j_call: TRBJ1-2
cdr3_nt: TGTGCCAGCAGCACTTTCGGCAGGGTCGAGTCCTACACCTTC
cdr3_aa: CASSTFGRVESYTF

clone_size: .
v_call: TRBV6-4
d_call: .
j_call: TRBJ2-3
cdr3_nt: TGTGCCAGCAGCCCTTCTCTTAGGAGCGGAGCGGATACGCAGTATTTT
cdr3_aa: CASSPSLRSGADTQYF

clone_size: few
v_call: TRBV7-3
d_call: TRBD1
j_call: TRBJ1-3
cdr3_nt: TGTGCCAGCAGCAGAAACAGGGGCTCTGGAAACACCATATATTTT
cdr3_aa: CASSRNRGSGNTIYF

clone_size: few
v_call: TRBV28
d_call: .
j_call: TRBJ2-1
cdr3_nt: TGTGCCAGCAGTTTATGGAAGGGACTTCTAACGGGGCTAAGCTCCTACAATGAGCAGTTCTTC
cdr3_aa: CASSLWKGLLTGLSSYNEQFF

clone_size: many
v_call: TRBV11-2
d_call: .
j_call: TRBJ1-1
cdr3_nt: TGTGCCAGCAGCGAGTGGGCAATGAACACTGAAGCTTTCTTT
cdr3_aa: CASSEWAMNTEAFF

clone_size: many
v_call: TRBV6-2/TRBV6-3
d_call: .
j_call: TRBJ2-7
cdr3_nt: TGTGCCAGCAGTTATAGAGGGGGCTACGAGCAGTACTTC
cdr3_aa: CASSYRGGYEQYF

clone_size: .
v_call: TRBV5-4
d_call: TRBD1
j_call: TRBJ2-1
cdr3_nt: TGTGCCAGCAGCTCCCGGGACAGGGTATCCGGTGAGCAGTTCTTC
cdr3_aa: CASSSRDRVSGEQFF